The next 15 T cell receptor beta chains were all read from a single sample in a study of T cell responses to AZD1222 COVID-19 vaccine (dated by TCRdb to 2020 to 2023). The method was the immunoSEQ multiplex PCR assay. The table comes from immuneACCESS by way of TCRdb, which keeps in-frame sequences with V and J called. Part of the clones is missing from these tables; in studies checked, under half for an unresolved V gene and the rest for unknown reasons. The sample table holds 110,000 to 150,000 clones, of which more than 85% were seen once. The top ten constitute about 9.1% of the sample. In the paper's terms, the time point label means: baseline before first vaccination. The specimen comprised peripheral blood, sampled on day 0 of AZD1222 vaccination. Receptors were obtained from an adult in good health.

This sequence joins TRBV3-1 (or the pseudogene TRBV3-2) and TRBJ1-1; no firm D call. Deletions cut 4 bases from V and 0 bases from J, with 6 bases between. There are 13 residues in the CDR3. CDR1 and CDR2 (germline): LGHDT, YNNKEL (reference sequence). DNA for the CDR3: TGTGCCAGCAGCCGGCAGATGAACACTGAAGCTTTCTTT. The encoded protein is CASSRQMNTEAFF.

The chain joins TRBV12-3 or TRBV12-4 to TRBJ1-2; D is uncertain. V lost 2 bases and J 6 bases, leaving 10 bases between the germline ends. The CDR3 has 13 amino acids. CDR3 residues: CASSLRAGDGYTF. The DNA of the CDR3 is TGTGCCAGCAGTTTAAGGGCCGGGGATGGCTACACCTTC.

The V gene is TRBV12-3 or TRBV12-4, the J gene TRBJ1-1, with a possible D match to TRBD1 (6 bases). The V end lost 3 bases, the J end lost 4 bases, and 9 bases lay between the germline ends. The CDR3 contains 13 residues. This chain's CDR3 is CASSLSGVTEAFF. CDR3 sequence (DNA): TGTGCCAGCAGTTTGTCAGGGGTCACTGAAGCTTTCTTT.

DNA of the CDR3: TGTGCCAGCAGTTACTCTCCCCGGACAGGCGGCAATCAGCCCCAGCATTTT. Translation: CASSYSPRTGGNQPQHF. The chain has TRBV6-2 or TRBV6-3 and TRBJ1-5; 7 nucleotides agree with TRBD1. Trimming at V came to 0 bases and at J to 2 bases, leaving 7 bases not matched to a gene. The germline V gene encodes CDR1 MNHEY and CDR2 SVGEGT. The CDR3 consists of 17 residues.

The V and J genes are TRBV7-2 and TRBJ2-6, with TRBD1 matching 10 bases. The CDR3 is 16 amino acids. The germline V gene has CDR1 SGHTA and CDR2 FQGNSA. J gave up 2 bases and V 4 bases, and 2 bases lay outside the gene matches. The chain's CDR3 is CASSSTGGAGANVLTF. For the CDR3, the DNA is TGTGCCAGCAGCTCGACAGGGGGCGCTGGGGCCAACGTCCTGACTTTC.

V gene TRBV4-1 combines with J gene TRBJ2-1; possibly TRBD2 for D (5 bases). V was shortened by 0 bases and J by 9 bases, with 9 bases between the two germline ends. The CDR3 contains 13 residues. Germline CDR1 reads MGHRA; CDR2 reads YSYEKL. The CDR3 bases are TGCGCCAGCAGCCAAGATGGACTTCTTGAGCAGTTCTTC. Protein: CASSQDGLLEQFF.

The V and J genes are TRBV18 and TRBJ2-7; 10 bases match TRBD1. Germline V gives CDR1 KGHSH, CDR2 LQKENI. The CDR3 loop spans 14 amino acids. J was trimmed by 4 bases and V by 5 bases; bases with no gene match: 5. CDR3 coding DNA: TGTGCCAGCTCATCGACAGGGGGCAGGTACGAGCAGTACTTC. It specifies CASSSTGGRYEQYF.

The gene calls are TRBV28 and TRBJ1-5; a weak D match, TRBD1 (6 bases). V was trimmed by 5 bases and J by 2 bases, leaving 16 bases between them. CDR3 length: 16 residues. The V gene's germline CDR1 is MDHEN and CDR2 SYDVKM. The CDR3 here is CASSTSTGIGNQPQHF. The CDR3 nucleotides read TGTGCCAGCAGTACCTCAACAGGGATTGGCAATCAGCCCCAGCATTTT.

In its sample, this clone was seen once. The chain links TRBV3-1 (or the pseudogene TRBV3-2) to TRBJ2-3; 16 bases fit TRBD2. The CDR3 length is 18 residues. V lost 5 bases, J lost 0 bases, and 5 bases stayed unmatched. Looked up from germline, CDR1 is LGHDT and CDR2 is YNNKEL (reference sequence). The CDR3 protein is CASSSGTSGGASTDTQYF. CDR3 nucleotides: TGTGCCAGCAGCTCCGGGACTAGCGGGGGGGCGAGCACAGATACGCAGTATTTT.

This chain links TRBV28 with TRBJ1-1; tentative D call: TRBD1 (6 bases). The CDR3 totals 13 residues. V dropped 7 bases and J dropped 6 bases, with 15 bases sitting between them. Germline V gene data show CDR1 as MDHEN and CDR2 as SYDVKM. The CDR3 nucleotides are TGTGCCAGCAACATCCCGGGACACCCTGAAGCTTTCTTT. As protein: CASNIPGHPEAFF.

The chain employs TRBV5-1 and TRBJ2-1, with 8 bases matching TRBD1. The germline V gene encodes CDR1 SGHRS and CDR2 YFSETQ. The ends lost 9 bases at V and 7 bases at J; junction bases unmatched: 12. This CDR3 has 14 residues. CDR3 sequence (DNA): TGCGCCACCGCCTTGACAGGGGATAAGAATGAGCAGTTCTTC. It specifies CATALTGDKNEQFF.

This clone occurred once. The chain uses TRBV7-2 and TRBJ1-1; D perhaps matches TRBD1 (6 bases). Germline values: CDR1 SGHTA, CDR2 FQGNSA. Trimming cost V 0 bases and J 3 bases, with 23 bases left between them. The length of the CDR3 is 19 residues. This CDR3 is CASSLAIGQRTTGHTEAFF. DNA of the CDR3: TGTGCCAGCAGCTTAGCGATAGGACAGAGAACCACGGGACACACTGAAGCTTTCTTT.

This chain joins TRBV19 and TRBJ1-2, with D possibly being TRBD1 (5 bases). Germline CDR1 reads LNHDA; CDR2 reads SQIVND (reference sequence). This CDR3 is built from 17 residues. V lost 9 bases, J lost 1 base, and 24 bases lay in between. The DNA for the CDR3 is TGTGCCAGCCAACCCGGGGAGACAGCGGGTTTTAACTATGGCTACACCTTC. It specifies CASQPGETAGFNYGYTF.

The chain has TRBV15 and TRBJ1-4; the match to TRBD1 covers 7 bases. Germline assignment: CDR1 LNHNV and CDR2 YYDKDF (reference sequence). V shed 0 bases and J 15 bases; nucleotides not matched to a gene: 10. This CDR3 comprises 14 residues. Written as DNA, the CDR3 is TGTGCCACCAGCAGAGATCTGCTAGGGGGCATAATGTTTTTT. It translates to CATSRDLLGGIMFF.

The V call is TRBV15, the J call TRBJ2-1, with 10 bases identical to TRBD2. V was clipped by 0 bases and J by 8 bases; unmatched bases: 1. The germline V gene encodes CDR1 LNHNV and CDR2 YYDKDF (reference sequence). The CDR3 covers 14 residues. The CDR3 coding sequence is TGTGCCACCAGCAGAGATCTAGCGGGGGATGAGCAGTTCTTC. It is translated as CATSRDLAGDEQFF.